The rows below give T cell receptor beta chains drawn from one sample of a study of cytomegalovirus exposure and HLA in healthy donors. TCRdb's table, derived via immunoSEQ multiplex PCR, lists solely in-frame clones and lacks some. The sample includes 90,000 to 150,000 clones, 88% seen only once; the top ten take about 6%. The specimen was PBMCs. Receptor source: a woman between 18 and 30 years old in good health and CMV-seropositive. CDR3s include the opening cysteine and the closing phenylalanine or tryptophan.

v_call: TRBV7-9
cdr3_aa: CASSLGGQVNTEAFF

v_call: TRBV7-2
cdr3_aa: CASSSTDRGNSNGYTF

v_call: TRBV5-1
cdr3_aa: CASSRGQGTDTQYF

v_call: TRBV11-3
cdr3_aa: CASSLGGLSTGELFF

v_call: TRBV11-3
cdr3_aa: CASSSPLSGPTSYNEQFF

v_call: TRBV2
cdr3_aa: CASSWGQNTEAFF

v_call: TRBV29-1
cdr3_aa: CSVGAGSSNQPQHF

v_call: TRBV5-4
cdr3_aa: CASSLSSSEQFF

v_call: TRBV5-4
cdr3_aa: CASGEGVDQTQYF

v_call: TRBV11-1
cdr3_aa: CASSLTSTATPEAFF

v_call: TRBV6-5
cdr3_aa: CASSPTGTHYEQYF

v_call: TRBV11-3
cdr3_aa: CASSDGRANEQYF

v_call: TRBV7-9
cdr3_aa: CASSAVQGIQPQHF

v_call: TRBV7-9
cdr3_aa: CASSLAGADGTEAFF

v_call: TRBV6-5
cdr3_aa: CASSSYGDRRGQPQHF

v_call: TRBV4-2
cdr3_aa: CASSPMWGTGANSEAFF

v_call: TRBV15
cdr3_aa: CATSSPLGLGGSTDTQYF